The T cell receptor beta chain under discussion was sequenced for a study of tumor-infiltrating lymphocytes in primary liver carcinoma. Remarks on this clonotype: The junction does not match germline at one end; this may be a read error.

The CDR3 is 14 residues long. In germline, CDR1 is LGHNA, CDR2 YSLEER. Constant-region priming of approximately 0.55 ug total RNA yielded TCR beta cDNA. It was through three nested multiplex PCR rounds of slightly modified ARM-PCR that TCR beta libraries arose. TRBV1-TRBV30 forward primers paired with a C-beta reverse primer drove the first two PCR rounds, about 11 cycles each. In TCRdb, the multiplex PCR reads were re-called with MiXCR into one record per CDR3 protein. Among about 50,000 distinct CDR3 sequences listed, about 78% were seen once. RNA and DNA were co-extracted from approximately 20-30 mg of unsorted bulk tissue.

The chain links TRBV4-3 to TRBJ2-4; D remains unclear. The specimen sequenced was liver tumor tissue from sampling region 5. Subset specified: tumor region T5, tumor centre. This sequence was found in a man in his forties with primary liver carcinoma and hepatitis B virus infection. DNA for the CDR3: TGTGGCAGCAGTCAAGATGGCCTGGCGAACATTCAGTACTTC. It specifies CGSSQDGLANIQYF.